This T cell receptor beta chain was obtained from a study of graft-versus-host responses after intestinal transplantation (dated by TCRdb to the early 2020s). As for the study more broadly: The transplants that recipients received were multivisceral, liver-intestinal, or isolated intestinal. All recipients received anti-thymocyte globulin induction followed by maintenance tacrolimus and steroids for around 3 years. Bulk TCR-beta CDR3 sequencing was used to track graft-versus-host and host-versus-graft alloreactive T cell clones in the graft, circulation and bone marrow after intestinal transplantation. To identify alloreactive clones, pre-transplant mixed lymphocyte reaction products were sequenced and then compared with unstimulated pre-transplant donor and recipient T cells. The cohort enrolled approximately 24 intestinal transplant recipients including one retransplant, and a few patients lacking pretransplant specimens were excluded. Donor T cell macrochimerism was defined as a peak of at least 4% donor T cells among recipient peripheral blood mononuclear cells. Instead of going to the commercial service, samples from a few later patients were sequenced in-house on an Illumina MiSeq and processed with MiXCR.

The CDR3 runs 11 amino acids, cysteine and phenylalanine included. Here the CDR3 DNA is all that survives: 33 bases in frame from base 1. Looking up the germline V gene yields CDR1 SGHAT and CDR2 FQNNGV. Dithiothreitol, EDTA incubations and collagenase D digestion were used to isolate intraepithelial and lamina propria lymphocytes from graft specimens. Serial intestinal graft biopsy specimens collected up to 600 days after transplant underwent bulk TCR-beta sequencing. Summary of the overall study and its limitations: The conclusions were limited by the relatively low number and heterogeneity of the intestinal transplant patients. Early after transplant, peak levels of circulating GvH clones were associated with declines in HvG clones. In patients with donor T cell macrochimerism, the allografts had high GvH to HvG T cell clonal ratios. GvH clones turned up in recipient bone marrow, with some appearing earlier in ileal mucosa or blood, a pattern consistent with an intestinal mucosal origin.

This clone was detected only once. The clone's antigen remains unknown. One end of the junction varies from germline; a read error may be responsible. Library construction relied on the immunoSEQ multiplex PCR assay. For most patients, genomic DNA was subjected to high-throughput TCR-beta CDR3 sequencing by Adaptive Biotechnologies. Per the authors' processing: TCR sequencing data were retrieved from Adaptive's ImmunoSEQ software for around 19 patients, whereas a few other patients were processed with MiXCR and VDJtools. CDR3 nucleotide sequences shared by donor and recipient were removed because the origin of these sequences could not be assigned. To count as alloreactive, a clone needed at least 2-fold expansion over unstimulated cells and a minimum CFSE-low frequency of 0.002% (template counts) or 0.001% (read counts). Clones were considered mappable if detected in sequenced pre-transplant spleen, lymph node, or MLR CFSE-low populations of the donor or recipient. The cumulative frequency of alloreactive clones was calculated as a percentage of all sequences, weighted by copy number. Held by TCRdb, this immuneACCESS table contains in-frame sequences only and omits some clones. Under half of the omission traces to an unresolved V gene where checked; the cause of the rest is unknown. V, J and clone size derive from that table, while D and trimming were established from the DNA sequence. In all, the sample holds more than 30,000 clones, and 87% of those were seen once. About 20% of the sample lies in the top ten.

Rearrangement joined TRBV11-2 to TRBJ2-3; 9 bases in between match TRBD1. Source: ileum tissue, taken 200 to 210 days after intestinal transplant. The TCR sequence derives from a human patient who received an intestinal transplant, so some T cells may come from the graft donor. The DNA is TGTGCCAGCAGCTCATTGGGACAGGGAAATTTT. Translated, this is CASSSLGQGNF.